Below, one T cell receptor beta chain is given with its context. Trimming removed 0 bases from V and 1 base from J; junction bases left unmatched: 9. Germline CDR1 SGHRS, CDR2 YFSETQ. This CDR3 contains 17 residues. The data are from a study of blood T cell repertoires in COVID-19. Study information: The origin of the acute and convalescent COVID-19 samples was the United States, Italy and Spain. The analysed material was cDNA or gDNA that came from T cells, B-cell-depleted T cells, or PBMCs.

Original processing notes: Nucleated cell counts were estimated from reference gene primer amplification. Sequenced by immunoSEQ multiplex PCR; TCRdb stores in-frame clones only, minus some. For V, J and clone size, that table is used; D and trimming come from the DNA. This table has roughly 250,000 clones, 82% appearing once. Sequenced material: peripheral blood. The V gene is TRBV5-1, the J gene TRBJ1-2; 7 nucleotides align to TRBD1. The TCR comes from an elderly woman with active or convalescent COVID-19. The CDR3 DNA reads TGCGCCAGCAGCTTGGGAGGCACGCAGGGGGTTAACTATGGCTACACCTTC. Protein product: CASSLGGTQGVNYGYTF.